This is a list of T cell receptor beta chains from one sample in a study of blood T cell repertoires in COVID-19. The protocol was immunoSEQ multiplex PCR, while the TCRdb copy is restricted to in-frame clones and leaves out a portion. This repertoire shows roughly 68,000 clones, 76% found once; its top ten account for 15%. Material: peripheral blood. These receptors all stem from a man in his 60s with COVID-19, enrolled during active disease. The CDR3 runs from the conserved cysteine through the conserved F or W. D genes are given only for firm matches. Clone size is given for some rows only: seen once, a few or many times, or a class if the clone is expanded.

d_call	clone_size	j_call	v_call	cdr3_aa	cdr3_nt
.	.	TRBJ2-3	TRBV9	CASSVAGEGDTQYF	TGTGCCAGCAGCGTAGCGGGAGAGGGAGATACGCAGTATTTT
TRBD2	.	TRBJ2-5	TRBV5-1	CASSFSSGETQYF	TGCGCCAGCAGCTTTTCTAGCGGGGAGACCCAGTACTTC
TRBD1	few	TRBJ1-6	TRBV30	CAWDRGNPPLHF	TGTGCCTGGGACAGGGGGAACCCACCCCTCCACTTT
.	.	TRBJ2-1	TRBV3-1/TRBV3-2	CASSQAFRVASYNEQFF	TGTGCCAGCAGCCAGGCTTTCAGGGTGGCATCCTACAATGAGCAGTTCTTC
TRBD1	.	TRBJ1-6	TRBV5-4	CASSLQGQVNSPLHF	TGTGCCAGCAGCCTTCAGGGACAGGTCAATTCACCCCTCCACTTT
.	.	TRBJ1-2	TRBV3-1/TRBV3-2	CASSQTGPYGYTF	TGTGCCAGCAGCCAAACAGGGCCCTATGGCTACACCTTC
.	.	TRBJ1-3	TRBV19	CASSTGTGNTIYF	TGTGCCAGTAGCACAGGGACTGGAAACACCATATATTTT
TRBD1	.	TRBJ1-4	TRBV19	CASSIQGADEKLFF	TGTGCCAGTAGTATTCAGGGGGCGGATGAAAAACTGTTTTTT
.	.	TRBJ1-4	TRBV28	CASSLGALEKLFF	TGTGCCAGCAGTTTAGGAGCCCTTGAAAAACTGTTTTTT
.	many	TRBJ1-6	TRBV2	CASTAGTANSPLHF	TGTGCCAGCACGGCAGGAACGGCGAATTCACCCCTCCACTTT
TRBD1	once	TRBJ1-1	TRBV19	CASSRGQGMYEAFF	TGTGCCAGTAGTAGAGGACAGGGTATGTATGAAGCTTTCTTT
TRBD1	.	TRBJ1-2	TRBV5-4	CASSLTGSAFGYTF	TGTGCCAGCAGTTTGACAGGGAGTGCGTTTGGCTACACCTTC
TRBD2	.	TRBJ2-1	TRBV7-6	CASSPNRAGSYNEQFF	TGTGCCAGCAGCCCCAACCGAGCGGGATCCTACAATGAGCAGTTCTTC
TRBD1	once	TRBJ1-2	TRBV28	CASSSQKGATYGYTF	TGTGCCAGCAGTTCTCAGAAGGGGGCTACCTATGGCTACACCTTC
TRBD1	.	TRBJ2-2	TRBV5-4	CAIPGQRANTGELFF	TGTGCCATCCCGGGACAGCGAGCGAACACCGGGGAGCTGTTTTTT
TRBD1	.	TRBJ1-1	TRBV5-1	CASSLDRGRNTEAFF	TGCGCCAGCAGCCTGGACAGGGGGCGGAACACTGAAGCTTTCTTT
.	.	TRBJ2-3	TRBV7-9	CASRGEADTQYF	TGTGCCAGCAGGGGCGAAGCAGATACGCAGTATTTT
.	.	TRBJ1-4	TRBV19	CASRSIFFEKLFF	TGTGCCAGTAGAAGCATTTTTTTTGAAAAACTGTTTTTT
.	.	TRBJ2-3	TRBV5-1	CASSLSRGAQGDTQYF	TGCGCCAGCAGCTTGTCCCGGGGCGCACAGGGAGATACGCAGTATTTT
TRBD2	.	TRBJ2-7	TRBV7-7	CASSPRSGRDSEQYF	TGTGCCAGCAGCCCTCGGAGCGGGAGAGATTCCGAGCAGTACTTC
.	.	TRBJ2-2	TRBV11-2	CASSSLRGKGELFF	TGTGCCAGCAGCTCACTAAGGGGGAAGGGGGAGCTGTTTTTT
TRBD1	.	TRBJ1-1	TRBV2	CASTSDRDSTEAFF	TGTGCCAGCACTAGCGACAGGGACAGCACTGAAGCTTTCTTT
TRBD1	once	TRBJ2-2	TRBV18	CASSRQGATGELFF	TGTGCCAGCTCACGACAGGGGGCGACCGGGGAGCTGTTTTTT
.	.	TRBJ2-5	TRBV18	CASSPLFQETQYF	TGTGCCAGCTCACCACTCTTCCAAGAGACCCAGTACTTC
.	few	TRBJ1-6	TRBV28	CASTGGFSYNSPLHF	TGTGCCAGCACCGGAGGTTTCTCCTATAATTCACCCCTCCACTTT
.	.	TRBJ2-3	TRBV11-2	CASSLNLASTDTQYF	TGTGCCAGCAGCTTAAATCTGGCCTCAACAGATACGCAGTATTTT
TRBD1	.	TRBJ2-7	TRBV29-1	CSATGTGSYEQYF	TGCAGCGCAACCGGGACAGGGAGTTACGAGCAGTACTTC
.	few	TRBJ1-1	TRBV3-1/TRBV3-2	CASSQRRVNTEAFF	TGTGCCAGCAGCCAGCGTCGAGTTAACACTGAAGCTTTCTTT
.	.	TRBJ2-5	TRBV6-2/TRBV6-3	CASSSHLDMRSQYF	TGTGCCAGCAGTTCTCACCTCGATATGAGATCCCAGTACTTC
TRBD1	.	TRBJ1-5	TRBV5-1	CASSLGIGQGNQPQHF	TGCGCCAGCAGCTTAGGCATAGGACAGGGGAATCAGCCCCAGCATTTT
.	few	TRBJ2-2	TRBV4-1	CASSQDSDGLFSSGELFF	TGCGCCAGCAGCCAAGATTCGGATGGACTCTTCTCCTCCGGGGAGCTGTTTTTT
.	.	TRBJ2-1	TRBV20-1	CSVGSYNEQFF	TGCAGTGTCGGCTCCTACAATGAGCAGTTCTTC
.	.	TRBJ1-2	TRBV5-1	CASSLVGKANGYTF	TGCGCCAGCAGCTTGGTAGGTAAAGCGAATGGCTACACCTTC
.	few	TRBJ2-3	TRBV5-1	CASSPGAGGTDTQYF	TGCGCCAGCAGCCCTGGGGCAGGGGGCACAGATACGCAGTATTTT
.	.	TRBJ1-2	TRBV28	CASSTHGIHYGYTF	TGTGCCAGCAGCACTCACGGGATCCACTATGGCTACACCTTC
.	.	TRBJ2-7	TRBV5-1	CASSSRYEQYF	TGCGCCAGCAGCTCTCGTTACGAGCAGTACTTC
.	.	TRBJ2-1	TRBV12-3/TRBV12-4	CASSNYPSNEQFF	TGTGCCAGCAGCAATTATCCGAGTAATGAGCAGTTCTTC
.	once	TRBJ2-7	TRBV2	CASGVSSYEQYF	TGTGCCAGCGGAGTGAGCTCCTACGAGCAGTACTTC
.	.	TRBJ1-1	TRBV19	CASSLQGNTEAFF	TGTGCCAGTAGTCTACAGGGGAACACTGAAGCTTTCTTT
TRBD2	.	TRBJ2-1	TRBV28	CASRKGTSGSIDEQFF	TGTGCCAGCAGGAAGGGGACTAGCGGGAGTATCGATGAGCAGTTCTTC
.	.	TRBJ2-7	TRBV6-5	CASGRAGRSYEQYF	TGTGCCAGCGGAAGGGCGGGGCGCTCCTACGAGCAGTACTTC
TRBD1	few	TRBJ2-7	TRBV18	CASSRDRNYEQYF	TGTGCCAGCTCCAGGGACAGAAACTACGAGCAGTACTTC
TRBD1	.	TRBJ2-2	TRBV25-1	CASSPRTGGPGELFF	TGTGCCAGCAGTCCCCGGACAGGGGGTCCCGGGGAGCTGTTTTTT
.	once	TRBJ1-6	TRBV13	CASSLGRGNNSPLHF	TGTGCCAGCAGCTTAGGGCGGGGAAATAATTCACCCCTCCACTTT
.	.	TRBJ2-5	TRBV2	CASSPKTVQETQYF	TGTGCCAGCAGTCCGAAGACAGTACAAGAGACCCAGTACTTC
TRBD2	.	TRBJ2-2	TRBV7-6	CATSTSVSTGELFF	TGTGCCACCTCGACTAGCGTGAGCACCGGGGAGCTGTTTTTT
TRBD1	.	TRBJ2-3	TRBV3-1/TRBV3-2	CASSLGTVRGTQYF	TGTGCCAGCAGCCTAGGGACAGTAAGGGGTACGCAGTATTTT
.	.	TRBJ2-5	TRBV28	CASSSQGGSQETQYF	TGTGCCAGCAGTTCCCAGGGGGGTAGCCAAGAGACCCAGTACTTC
.	.	TRBJ2-2	TRBV24-1	CATSDLRLTGELFF	TGTGCCACCAGTGATTTGCGTTTAACCGGGGAGCTGTTTTTT
TRBD1	.	TRBJ2-7	TRBV3-1/TRBV3-2	CASSLGRGNEQYF	TGTGCCAGCAGCCTGGGCAGGGGGAACGAGCAGTACTTC
TRBD1	.	TRBJ2-3	TRBV5-1	CASSYGTGPDTQYF	TGCGCCAGCAGCTATGGGACAGGACCAGATACGCAGTATTTT
TRBD2	.	TRBJ2-7	TRBV7-9	CASSPVPGTSGAYEQYF	TGTGCCAGCAGTCCCGTCCCCGGGACTAGCGGGGCCTACGAGCAGTACTTC
TRBD1	.	TRBJ2-7	TRBV10-3	CAISVGQGAYEQYF	TGTGCCATCAGTGTAGGACAGGGGGCCTACGAGCAGTACTTC
.	.	TRBJ2-1	TRBV9	CASSPRRISYNEQFF	TGTGCCAGCAGCCCCCGGAGAATCTCCTACAATGAGCAGTTCTTC
.	.	TRBJ1-2	TRBV6-5	CASSYSSRQVYGYTF	TGTGCCAGCAGTTACTCGTCCAGACAGGTCTATGGCTACACCTTC
TRBD2	.	TRBJ2-5	TRBV2	CASRVGGGGETQYF	TGTGCCAGCAGAGTTGGAGGCGGGGGGGAGACCCAGTACTTC
TRBD2	.	TRBJ2-5	TRBV12-5	CASAGGAETQYF	TGTGCTAGTGCCGGGGGGGCAGAGACCCAGTACTTC
.	.	TRBJ1-5	TRBV21-1	CASSKDPDRPGYQPQHF	TGTGCCAGCAGCAAAGATCCGGACCGTCCGGGATACCAGCCCCAGCATTTT